Presented here are 18 T cell receptor beta chains from one specimen sequenced in a study of T cell changes during pregnancy in multiple sclerosis (dated by TCRdb to between 2019 and 2020). The library relied on the immunoSEQ multiplex PCR assay. In TCRdb, the immuneACCESS table is reduced to in-frame sequences with V and J assigned. These tables do not hold every clone; where another copy was compared, an unresolved V gene accounts for under half, and the others remain unexplained. Recorded for this sample are 40,000 to 55,000 clones; approximately 94% of them occurred a single time. Approximately 4.3% of the sample is in the top ten clones. The sequences come from CD8+ T cells from peripheral blood mononuclear cells, collected in the first trimester of pregnancy. These receptor sequences come from a female donor with multiple sclerosis, enrolled in a pregnancy study.

J is TRBJ2-1 and V is TRBV7-2, with 7 bases lining up with TRBD2. With V trimmed by 8 bases and J by 4 bases, 11 bases remained unmatched. The germline V gene has CDR1 SGHTA and CDR2 FQGNSA. CDR3 length: 15 residues. The CDR3 loop reads CASGTTAHNYNEQFF. CDR3 in DNA: TGTGCCAGCGGGACTACCGCTCACAATTACAATGAGCAGTTCTTC.

The V gene is TRBV5-5, the J gene TRBJ2-7, with D perhaps matching TRBD1 (6 bases). V lost 4 bases, J lost 4 bases, and 9 bases lay in between. The CDR3 totals 12 residues. CDR1 and CDR2 from the germline V gene are SGHKS and YYEKEE (reference sequence). The CDR3 loop is CASSQTGYEQYF. CDR3 nucleotides: TGTGCCAGCAGCCAGACAGGATACGAGCAGTACTTC.

The chain combines TRBV5-8 with TRBJ2-1; 9 bases agree with TRBD1. CDR1 is SGHTS and CDR2 is YDEGEE in the germline V gene. The V gene end was trimmed by 4 bases and the J gene end by 3 bases; junction bases not matched to a gene: 17. CDR3 length: 19 amino acids. CDR3 loop: CASSPWTGEEPRGYNEQFF. The DNA for the CDR3 is TGTGCCAGCAGCCCGTGGACAGGGGAAGAGCCAAGGGGCTACAATGAGCAGTTCTTC. The whole variable domain, remainder taken from reference TRBV5-8 and TRBJ2-1, is EAGVTQSPTHLIKTRGQQATLRCSPISGHTSVYWYQQALGLGLQFLLWYDEGEERNRGNFPPRFSGRQFPNYSSELNVNALELEDSALYLCASSPWTGEEPRGYNEQFFGPGTRLTVL.

This chain links TRBV7-6 with TRBJ2-3; no firm D call. The CDR3 is 16 amino acids. CDR1 is SGHVS, CDR2 FNYEAQ, per germline. Trimming took 3 bases from V and 0 from J, leaving 13 bases between them. The CDR3 DNA follows: TGTGCCAGCAGCTTTAGCACATTGTCTAGCACAGATACGCAGTATTTT. Protein product: CASSFSTLSSTDTQYF.

This clone was observed once. V gene TRBV29-1 combines with J gene TRBJ2-4; 10 positions match TRBD1. The V gene's germline CDR1 is SQVTM and CDR2 ANQGSEA. CDR3 length equals 14 residues. V lost 4 bases to trimming and J lost 7 bases; unmatched junction nucleotides: 7. CDR3 sequence reads: CSVGRLGQGNIQYF. As DNA, the CDR3 is TGCAGCGTTGGGCGGTTGGGACAGGGGAACATTCAGTACTTC. The variable domain in full, with the rest retrieved from reference TRBV29-1 and TRBJ2-4, is SAVISQKPSRDICQRGTSLTIQCQVDSQVTMMFWYRQQPGQSLTLIATANQGSEATYESGFVIDKFPISRPNLTFSTLTVSNMSPEDSSIYLCSVGRLGQGNIQYFGAGTRLSVL.

The gene calls are TRBV7-9 and TRBJ2-7; TRBD1 matches 8 bases. The V segment lost 3 bases and the J segment 5 bases; nucleotides outside the gene matches: 6. This CDR3 has 14 residues. Germline CDR1 is SEHNR and CDR2 is FQNEAQ (reference sequence). Here the CDR3 reads CASSFQGALNEQYF. CDR3 nucleotides: TGTGCCAGCAGCTTCCAGGGGGCCCTCAACGAGCAGTACTTC.

The sample holds one count of this clone. This sequence joins TRBV4-1 and TRBJ2-5, with TRBD2 identical over 7 bases. CDR3 length equals 13 residues. The germline V gene has CDR1 MGHRA and CDR2 YSYEKL. The J segment lost 1 base and the V segment lost 4 bases, leaving 0 bases of the junction unmatched. In nucleotides, the CDR3 is TGCGCCAGCAGCCGGGAGGGCCAAGAGACCCAGTACTTC. Residues: CASSREGQETQYF.

V is TRBV9 and J is TRBJ2-1, with TRBD2 identical over 7 bases. The CDR3 length is 16 residues. V trimming: 3 bases; J trimming: 0 bases; junction bases outside the gene matches: 6. CDR1 and CDR2 from the germline V gene are SGDLS and YYNGEE. The CDR3 DNA reads TGTGCCAGCAGCGATGGGACTACCAGCTCCTACAATGAGCAGTTCTTC. Encoded protein: CASSDGTTSSYNEQFF. Based on the CDR3 plus reference TRBV9 and TRBJ2-1, the full variable domain is DSGVTQTPKHLITATGQRVTLRCSPRSGDLSVYWYQQSLDQGLQFLIQYYNGEERAKGNILERFSAQQFPDLHSELNLSSLELGDSALYFCASSDGTTSSYNEQFFGPGTRLTVL.

V usage is TRBV19 and J usage is TRBJ1-1; D unresolved. V lost 2 bases and J lost 1, with 5 bases in between. This CDR3 has 13 amino acids. Germline lookup yields CDR1 LNHDA and CDR2 SQIVND (reference sequence). CDR3 in amino acids: CASSILWNTEAFF. In nucleotides, the CDR3 is TGTGCCAGTAGTATACTTTGGAACACTGAAGCTTTCTTT.

The genes are TRBV5-1 and TRBJ2-7; D unclear. Between the trimmed V and J ends, which lost 2 bases and 6 bases, there was a span of 9 bases. The CDR3 totals 12 residues. In germline, CDR1 is SGHRS, CDR2 YFSETQ. The CDR3 sequence: CASSLKGAEQYF. In DNA form, the CDR3 reads TGCGCCAGCAGCTTAAAAGGAGCCGAGCAGTACTTC.

V usage is TRBV27 and J usage is TRBJ2-7; D is ambiguous. The ends were cut back, 1 base at V and 2 bases at J, with 12 bases in the middle. The CDR3 has 15 amino acids. The germline CDR1 and CDR2 sequences are MNHEY and SMNVEV (reference sequence). The CDR3 nucleotides read TGTGCCAGCAGTTTATTCGGGTCCTCAACCTACGAGCAGTACTTC. Translated: CASSLFGSSTYEQYF.

The J gene is TRBJ2-1, the V gene TRBV18; D might be TRBD1 (5 bases). The CDR3 extends over 14 amino acids. CDR1 and CDR2 from the germline V gene are KGHSH and LQKENI. Deletions cut 5 bases from V and 0 bases from J, with 8 bases between. The CDR3 DNA sequence: TGTGCCAGCTCAATTACAGGCTCCTACAATGAGCAGTTCTTC. This sequence encodes CASSITGSYNEQFF.

The chain carries TRBV6-1 and TRBJ2-3, with a weak D call TRBD2 (5 bases). Germline V gene sequence: CDR1 MNHNS, CDR2 SASEGT. Trimming stripped 8 bases from V and 6 bases from J, with 18 bases between. The CDR3 runs 14 residues. Here the CDR3 DNA reads TGTGCCAGCCACCTCCCGGGGTTGGAGGATACGCAGTATTTT. Amino acids: CASHLPGLEDTQYF.

The genes are TRBV4-1 and TRBJ2-7; tentative D call: TRBD1 (5 bases). CDR1 MGHRA and CDR2 YSYEKL come from the germline V gene. V shed 0 bases and J shed 5 bases, with 8 bases lying between them. The CDR3 runs to 13 residues. CDR3 nucleotides: TGCGCCAGCAGCCAAGAAAGGGGTGACGAGCAGTACTTC. It encodes CASSQERGDEQYF.

The chain recombines TRBV2 with TRBJ1-1; D perhaps matches TRBD1 (5 bases). CDR1 is SNHLY and CDR2 is FYNNEI in the germline V gene. The CDR3 runs to 15 residues. V lost 2 bases, J lost 0 bases, and 10 bases lay in between. Here the CDR3 reads CASSEYGGLNTEAFF. The DNA for the CDR3 is TGTGCCAGCAGTGAATACGGGGGTTTGAACACTGAAGCTTTCTTT. The variable domain in full, with the rest retrieved from reference TRBV2 and TRBJ1-1, is EPEVTQTPSHQVTQMGQEVILRCVPISNHLYFYWYRQILGQKVEFLVSFYNNEISEKSEIFDDQFSVERPDGSNFTLKIRSTKLEDSAMYFCASSEYGGLNTEAFFGQGTRLTVV.

The chain couples TRBV28 to TRBJ2-1; 9 bases line up with TRBD1. Germline CDR1 is MDHEN and CDR2 is SYDVKM. With V trimmed by 4 bases and J by 7 bases, 11 bases remained unmatched. The CDR3 totals 16 residues. CDR3 loop: CASSSNRGLNDNEQFF. In DNA, the CDR3 is TGTGCCAGCAGTTCAAACAGGGGGCTTAATGATAATGAGCAGTTCTTC.

The chain recombines TRBV9 with TRBJ1-6; 8 bases match TRBD1. V dropped 0 bases and J dropped 6; count of bases not matched to a gene: 2. The germline gives CDR1 SGDLS, CDR2 YYNGEE. This CDR3 region has 15 residues. In DNA form, the CDR3 reads TGTGCCAGCAGCGTAGCGGACAGGGCTAATTCACCCCTCCACTTT. Residues: CASSVADRANSPLHF.

The rearrangement links TRBV7-9 to TRBJ2-1; no definite D call. CDR1 and CDR2 from the germline V gene are SEHNR and FQNEAQ (reference sequence). With 10 bases removed from V and 7 bases from J, the gap between germline ends came to 8 bases. CDR3 size: 10 residues. Written as DNA, the CDR3 is TGTGCCACATCCGGGAATGAGCAGTTCTTC. Amino acids: CATSGNEQFF.